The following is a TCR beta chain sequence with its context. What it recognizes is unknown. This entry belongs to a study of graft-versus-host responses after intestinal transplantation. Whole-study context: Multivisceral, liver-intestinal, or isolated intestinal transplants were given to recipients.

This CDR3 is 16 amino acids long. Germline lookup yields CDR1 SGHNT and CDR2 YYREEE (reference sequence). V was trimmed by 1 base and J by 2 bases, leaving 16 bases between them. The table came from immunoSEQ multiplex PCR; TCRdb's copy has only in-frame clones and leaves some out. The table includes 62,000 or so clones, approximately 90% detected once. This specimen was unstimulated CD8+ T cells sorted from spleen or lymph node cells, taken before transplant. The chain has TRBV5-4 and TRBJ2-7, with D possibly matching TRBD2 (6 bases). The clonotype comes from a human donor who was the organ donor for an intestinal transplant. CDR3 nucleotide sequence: TGTGCCAGCAGCTTGAGTTACGGGGAGGCTACCTACGAGCAGTACTTC. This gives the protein CASSLSYGEATYEQYF.